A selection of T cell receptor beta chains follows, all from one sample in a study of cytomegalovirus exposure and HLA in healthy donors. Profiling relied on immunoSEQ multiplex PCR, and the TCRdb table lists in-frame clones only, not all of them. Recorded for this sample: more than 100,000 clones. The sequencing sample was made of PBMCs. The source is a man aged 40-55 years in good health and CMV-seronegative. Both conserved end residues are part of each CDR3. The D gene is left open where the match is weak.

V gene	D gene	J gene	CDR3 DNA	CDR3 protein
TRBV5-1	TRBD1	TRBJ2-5	TGCGCCAGCAGCCTGACAGGGGATGAGACCCAGTACTTC	CASSLTGDETQYF
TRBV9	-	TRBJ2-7	TGTGCCAGCAGCGTAGGGGGGGTCTCCTACGAGCAGTACTTC	CASSVGGVSYEQYF
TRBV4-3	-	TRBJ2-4	TGCGCCAGCAGCCCGGGGATAGCCAAAAACATTCAGTACTTC	CASSPGIAKNIQYF
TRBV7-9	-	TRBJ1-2	TGTGCCAGCAGCCCCATGTCCTGGGGGGGAGCTCCCTATGGCTACACCTTC	CASSPMSWGGAPYGYTF
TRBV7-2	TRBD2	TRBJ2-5	TGTGCCAGCAGCTCCCAGACTAGCGGAAGCCAAGAGACCCAGTACTTC	CASSSQTSGSQETQYF
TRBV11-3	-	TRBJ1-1	TGTGCCAGCAGCCTGACACAGAACACTGAAGCTTTCTTT	CASSLTQNTEAFF
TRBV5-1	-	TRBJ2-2	TGCGCCAGCAGCTATTGGCAGAACACCGGGGAGCTGTTTTTT	CASSYWQNTGELFF
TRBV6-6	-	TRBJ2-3	TGTGCCAGCGAGGAGGCAGATACGCAGTATTTT	CASEEADTQYF
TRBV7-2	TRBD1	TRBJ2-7	TGTGCCAGCAGCTTAAATGCAGGGGGCTACGAGCAGTACTTC	CASSLNAGGYEQYF
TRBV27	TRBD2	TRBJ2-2	TGTGCCAGCAGCGAAGAGCGGGAGCGTTGCACCGGGGAGCTGTTTTTT	CASSEERERCTGELFF
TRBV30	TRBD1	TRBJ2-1	TGTGCCTGGCCGGGACAGAACAATGAGCAGTTCTTC	CAWPGQNNEQFF
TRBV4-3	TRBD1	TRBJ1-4	TGCGCCAGCAGCCGCTACTCCGGGACAGGGGATGAAAAACTGTTTTTT	CASSRYSGTGDEKLFF
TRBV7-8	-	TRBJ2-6	TGTGCCAGTTCATCTAGCTCTGGGGCCAACGTCCTGACTTTC	CASSSSSGANVLTF
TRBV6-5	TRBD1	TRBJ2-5	TGTGCCAGCAGTTACTCGAACGGACAGGGGATCGGGACCCAGTACTTC	CASSYSNGQGIGTQYF
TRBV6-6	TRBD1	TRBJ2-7	TGTGCCAGCAGTTACGGGGACAGGGGATACGAGCAGTACTTC	CASSYGDRGYEQYF
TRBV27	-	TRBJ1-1	TGTGCCAGCAGGACAGGTCGGGACACTGAAGCTTTCTTT	CASRTGRDTEAFF
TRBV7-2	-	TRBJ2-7	TGTGCCAGCAGCTTAGGGACAGCGAGCTCCTACGAGCAGTACTTC	CASSLGTASSYEQYF